A single sample gave rise to the 16 T cell receptor beta chains below, sequenced in a study of CD8+CD57+ T cells in acquired aplastic anemia. TCR beta VDJ and CDR3 were profiled, and genomic DNA was the template. Using its own MiXCR run on the reads, TCRdb lists one record per CDR3 protein. The table records more than 150,000 distinct CDR3 sequences, approximately 48% of them present only once. Sequenced patients had shown CD8+CD57+ cell expansion by flow cytometry. The sample was sorted CD4+, CD8+, or CD8+CD57+ T cells (not recorded which) from PBMCs. These TCRs come from a human donor with aplastic anemia.

This clonotype was recorded once. V is TRBV25-1 and J is TRBJ2-1; unclear D gene. V dropped 1 base and J dropped 3 bases, with 16 bases sitting between them. The CDR3 covers 17 residues. The germline CDR1 and CDR2 sequences are MGHDK and SYGVNS. CDR3 loop: CASSESYTSIFYNEQFF. Written as DNA, the CDR3 is TGTGCCAGCAGTGAATCGTACACGTCGATCTTCTACAATGAGCAGTTCTTC.

This chain joins TRBV10-1 and TRBJ1-5; D gene unclear. With 4 bases removed from V and 4 bases from J, the gap between germline ends came to 8 bases. The CDR3 is 13 residues long. The germline V gene encodes CDR1 WNHNN and CDR2 SYGVQD (reference sequence). The CDR3 nucleotides are TGCGCCAGCAGTGTTCGGGAGAATCAGCCCCAGCATTTT. This sequence encodes CASSVRENQPQHF.

In its sample, this clonotype was seen many times. The gene calls are TRBV3-1 and TRBJ1-3; D is ambiguous. CDR1 LGHDT and CDR2 YNNKEL come from the germline V gene (reference sequence). The V gene lost 1 base and the J gene lost 5 bases, with 12 bases spanning the gap. There are 15 residues in the CDR3. The CDR3 spells CASSQVKYRRNTIYF. As DNA, the CDR3 is TGTGCCAGCAGCCAAGTTAAGTACCGCCGAAACACCATATATTTT.

V and J are TRBV20-1 and TRBJ2-5, with D possibly TRBD2 on 5 matching bases. Germline CDR1 reads DFQATT; CDR2 reads SNEGSKA (reference sequence). This CDR3 region has 16 residues. V was pared by 6 bases and J by 3 bases, with 23 bases between. This chain's CDR3 is CSASSEARAVKETQYF. The CDR3 DNA is TGCAGTGCCAGCAGTGAAGCGAGGGCAGTCAAAGAGACCCAGTACTTC.

The chain uses TRBV20-1 and TRBJ1-6; D is ambiguous. The CDR3 spans 18 residues. CDR1 and CDR2 (germline): DFQATT, SNEGSKA (reference sequence). Between the trimmed V and J ends, which lost 0 bases and 0 bases, there was a span of 15 bases. This CDR3 reads CSARDTWRFSSYNSPLHF. CDR3 nucleotide sequence: TGCAGTGCTAGAGATACCTGGAGGTTTAGCTCCTATAATTCACCCCTCCACTTT.

This clonotype was counted ten times or more. It may be a read error: a sequence one base away is much more abundant. The CDR3 does not end in the conserved phenylalanine or tryptophan, so this is likely a read error. The chain carries TRBV19 and TRBJ1-6; D is ambiguous. Germline loops: CDR1 LNHDA, CDR2 SQIVND (reference sequence). This CDR3 spans 13 amino acids. Trimming shortened V by 3 bases and J by 10 bases, and 10 bases separated the two germline ends. The CDR3 reads CASSITLASPLHL. In DNA, the CDR3 is TGTGCCAGTAGTATCACTCTTGCCTCACCCCTCCACCTT.

Of note for this clonotype: This sequence may be a read error, since a much larger clone differs from it by one base. Here the CDR3 reads CASRAGTPDEQYF. CDR3 in DNA: TGTGCCAGCAGGGCCGGGACCCCCGACGAGCAGTACTTC. This sequence joins TRBV6-2 or TRBV6-3 and TRBJ2-7, with D tentatively TRBD1 or TRBD2 (5 bases each). The CDR3 has 13 residues. The germline V gene has CDR1 MNHEY and CDR2 SVGEGT. Trimming took 6 bases from V and 5 from J, leaving 14 bases between them.

The chain joins TRBV19 to TRBJ1-1, with no clear D. Trimming shortened V by 5 bases and J by 7 bases, and 14 bases separated the two germline ends. This CDR3 is 13 amino acids long. Germline V CDR1 and CDR2: LNHDA, SQIVND (reference sequence). Here the CDR3 reads CASSPRSHSEAFF. The DNA for the CDR3 is TGTGCCAGTAGTCCCCGGTCTCACAGTGAAGCTTTCTTT.

This clonotype was recorded at least ten times. The genes are TRBV12-3 or TRBV12-4 and TRBJ1-5, with TRBD1 matching 7 bases. J lost 11 bases, V lost 6 bases, and 7 bases had no gene match. The CDR3 sequence is 12 residues long. CDR3 protein: CASRQGLGAQHF. The CDR3 DNA sequence: TGTGCCAGCAGACAGGGGCTTGGGGCCCAGCATTTT.

This chain uses TRBV25-1 with TRBJ2-1, with D possibly matching TRBD1 (5 bases). The CDR3 is made up of 13 amino acids. V was pared by 3 bases and J by 9 bases, with 12 bases between. Germline-derived CDR1 and CDR2 are MGHDK and SYGVNS. For the CDR3, the DNA is TGTGCCAGCAGTGAGGCAGGGCTAGGTGAGCAGTTCTTC. It is translated as CASSEAGLGEQFF.

This clonotype was detected a few times. V and J are TRBV24-1 and TRBJ2-7, with a weak D call TRBD1 (5 bases). Germline CDR1 KGHDR, CDR2 SFDVKD. V was shortened by 3 bases and J by 3 bases, with 14 bases between the two germline ends. This CDR3 is 15 amino acids long. This chain's CDR3 is CATSDGQVGRYEQYF. The CDR3 coding sequence is TGTGCCACCAGTGATGGACAAGTTGGGCGCTACGAGCAGTACTTC.

The rearrangement uses TRBV2 and TRBJ2-1, with TRBD2 matching 10 bases. The CDR3 covers 15 residues. Germline assignment: CDR1 SNHLY and CDR2 FYNNEI. Unmatched junction bases numbered 11, after V lost 8 bases and J lost 7 bases. This chain's CDR3 is CASCERGLATNEQFF. CDR3 coding DNA: TGTGCCAGCTGCGAACGGGGACTAGCGACAAATGAGCAGTTCTTC.

The sample holds one count of this clonotype. The chain carries TRBV12-3 or TRBV12-4 and TRBJ1-6; 10 bases agree with TRBD1. The CDR3 contains 18 residues. V dropped 5 bases and J dropped 3; count of bases not matched to a gene: 10. CDR3 bases: TGTGCCAGCAGTCGGGACAGGGGAGTTAACGGCTATAATTCACCCCTCCACTTT. Protein sequence: CASSRDRGVNGYNSPLHF.

The chain carries TRBV5-6 and TRBJ1-2; a possible D gene is TRBD1 (6 bases). The CDR3 covers 14 residues. Germline V CDR1 and CDR2: SGHDT, YYEEEE. V shed 1 base and J shed 2 bases, with 9 bases lying between them. The CDR3 loop is CASSLQGQNYGYTF. CDR3 in DNA: TGTGCCAGCAGCTTGCAAGGACAGAACTATGGCTACACCTTC.

The chain is built from TRBV5-1 and TRBJ2-1; 10 positions match TRBD2. The CDR3 has 15 residues. Looked up from germline, CDR1 is SGHRS and CDR2 is YFSETQ. The V and J ends lost 4 bases and 6 bases, in that order; junction bases with no gene match: 7. The CDR3 is CASSARTSGPNEQFF. CDR3 coding DNA: TGCGCCAGCAGCGCCCGGACTAGCGGCCCCAATGAGCAGTTCTTC.

The chain has TRBV29-1 and TRBJ2-7; D perhaps matches TRBD1 (6 bases). CDR1 SQVTM and CDR2 ANQGSEA come from the germline V gene. Trimming removed 0 bases at V and 4 bases at J, with 13 bases between. The CDR3 runs 14 residues. The CDR3 sequence: CSVEDQGSSYEQYF. CDR3 DNA sequence: TGCAGCGTTGAAGATCAGGGGTCGTCATACGAGCAGTACTTC.